One and the same sample provided the 11 T cell receptor beta chains below, sequenced in a study of regulatory T cells in long-lasting Graves disease listed by TCRdb under 2021. According to the study, the label for this sample's time point signals: persistent/refractory GD, antithyroid drugs over 5 years with positive TRAb. RNA was extracted from PBMCs in TRIzol for both TCR sequencing and RNA sequencing. To prepare the library, multiplex PCR was applied. Sequenced on an Illumina HiSeq 4000. TCR beta libraries were built with iRepertoire HTBI primers and Arm-PCR amplification of CDR3 regions. In TCRdb, the public reads were trimmed at Q25 with fastp and aligned with MiXCR, with productive beta chains retained. Each entry is one CDR3 protein sequence, shown with its most common DNA and genes. The sample profile shows about 470,000 distinct CDR3 sequences; around a fifth of them were found once. Roughly 7% of the sample is taken by the ten largest.

The specimen was peripheral blood mononuclear cells (PBMCs), collected when the disease was refractory, from a patient treated with antithyroid drugs. These receptors all come from a female donor with Graves disease.

The sample holds many counts of this clonotype. The J gene is TRBJ1-5, the V gene TRBV19; 11 bases are a match to TRBD1. The CDR3 sequence is 14 residues long. Germline assignment: CDR1 LNHDA and CDR2 SQIVND (reference sequence). V shed 6 bases, J shed 4 bases, and the junction held 2 bases outside the gene matches. CDR3: CASRDRGLNQPQHF. The CDR3 DNA is TGTGCCAGTAGGGACAGGGGGCTGAATCAGCCCCAGCATTTT.

This chain connects TRBV7-8 to TRBJ2-5; the match to TRBD2 covers 7 bases. The V gene end was trimmed by 9 bases and the J gene end by 5 bases; junction bases not matched to a gene: 18. CDR1 is SGHVS and CDR2 is FQNEAQ in the germline V gene. The CDR3 runs to 16 residues. The CDR3 coding sequence is TGTGCCAGTCATGGGGCCCTAGCGGTACAAAAGGAGACCCAGTACTTC. Its translation: CASHGALAVQKETQYF. The whole variable domain, remainder taken from reference TRBV7-8 and TRBJ2-5, is GAGVSQSPRYKVAKRGQDVALRCDPISGHVSLFWYQQALGQGPEFLTYFQNEAQLDKSGLPSDRFFAERPEGSVSTLKIQRTQQEDSAVYLCASHGALAVQKETQYFGPGTRLLVL.

The CDR3 loop reads CASSQERGERAKNIQYF. The CDR3 DNA is TGCGCCAGCAGCCAAGAACGGGGAGAGAGGGCCAAAAACATTCAGTACTTC. The chain combines TRBV4-1 with TRBJ2-4, with a possible D match to TRBD2 (5 bases). V gave up 0 bases and J gave up 1 base, with 13 bases separating them. This CDR3 is built from 17 residues. Germline CDR1 and CDR2: MGHRA and YSYEKL.

This clonotype was counted ten times or more. The chain combines TRBV28 with TRBJ1-2; maybe TRBD1 (5 bases). V gave up 8 bases and J gave up 4 bases, with 14 bases separating them. CDR1 and CDR2 from the germline V gene are MDHEN and SYDVKM. The CDR3 runs 13 residues. This CDR3 is CASWIGAGYGYTF. For the CDR3, the DNA is TGTGCCAGCTGGATCGGGGCAGGCTATGGCTACACCTTC.

The chain's CDR3 is CASSFGTQRGGYTF. The DNA for the CDR3 is TGTGCCAGCAGCTTCGGAACCCAACGAGGTGGCTACACCTTC. The chain combines TRBV5-8 with TRBJ1-2; D is undetermined. The germline V gene has CDR1 SGHTS and CDR2 YDEGEE. The V and J ends lost 2 bases and 7 bases respectively, with 15 bases between them. This CDR3 spans 14 amino acids.

This clonotype is a singleton in its sample. This chain uses TRBV6-2 or TRBV6-3 with TRBJ2-5; tentative D call: TRBD2 (6 bases). The DNA end is a closer match to TRBJ2-1, so the J assignment may be wrong. CDR1 is MNHEY and CDR2 is SVGEGT in the germline V gene. This CDR3 contains 16 residues. CDR3 nucleotides: TGTGCCAGCAGTTACTCAGGGAGGAGTGTGTTTGGTGAGCAGTTCTTC. Its translation: CASSYSGRSVFGEQFF.

This clonotype was recorded many times. The V call is TRBV6-5, the J call TRBJ2-7; D possibly matches TRBD1 or TRBD2 (5 bases each). The V and J ends lost 3 bases and 3 bases respectively, with 9 bases between them. Germline V gene sequence: CDR1 MNHEY, CDR2 SVGAGI. The CDR3 contains 13 residues. CDR3 nucleotide sequence: TGTGCCAGCAGTTATGGGGACGGCTACGAGCAGTACTTC. It encodes CASSYGDGYEQYF.

This clonotype appeared many times. The rearrangement uses TRBV12-3 or TRBV12-4 and TRBJ2-7; D possibly corresponds to TRBD1 (6 bases). CDR3 size: 14 residues. Between the trimmed V and J ends, which lost 6 bases and 5 bases, there was a span of 17 bases. The CDR3, as DNA: TGTGCCAGCAGAATTAACGGACAGCCCAACGAGCAGTACTTC. Translated, it gives CASRINGQPNEQYF.

Turning to this clonotype: One end of the junction fails to match germline, which may point to a read error. This chain connects TRBV6-5 to TRBJ2-4, with D perhaps matching TRBD1 (6 bases). This CDR3 region has 19 residues. The germline CDR1 and CDR2 sequences are MNHEY and SVGAGI. CDR3 protein: CTSSLDSPSRGLAKNIQYF. The DNA for the CDR3 is TGTACCAGCAGTTTGGACAGTCCATCCAGAGGTCTAGCCAAAAACATTCAGTACTTC.

This clonotype was recorded many times. The chain links TRBV29-1 to TRBJ2-5, with TRBD1 as a possible D gene (7 bases). Per germline, CDR1 SQVTM and CDR2 ANQGSEA. Trimming stripped 6 bases from V and 4 bases from J, with 15 bases between. The CDR3 runs to 13 residues. CDR3 DNA: TGCAGCGTCGCGGGACAGTATATAGAGACCCAGTACTTC. It codes for CSVAGQYIETQYF.

The V call is TRBV5-6, the J call TRBJ2-7, with D perhaps TRBD2 (5 bases). The CDR3 is 14 residues long. Trimming shortened V by 0 bases and J by 6 bases, and 13 bases separated the two germline ends. Germline CDR1 SGHDT, CDR2 YYEEEE. CDR3 protein: CASSLEGEGFEQYF. The CDR3 DNA follows: TGTGCCAGCAGCTTGGAGGGCGAGGGATTCGAGCAGTACTTC.